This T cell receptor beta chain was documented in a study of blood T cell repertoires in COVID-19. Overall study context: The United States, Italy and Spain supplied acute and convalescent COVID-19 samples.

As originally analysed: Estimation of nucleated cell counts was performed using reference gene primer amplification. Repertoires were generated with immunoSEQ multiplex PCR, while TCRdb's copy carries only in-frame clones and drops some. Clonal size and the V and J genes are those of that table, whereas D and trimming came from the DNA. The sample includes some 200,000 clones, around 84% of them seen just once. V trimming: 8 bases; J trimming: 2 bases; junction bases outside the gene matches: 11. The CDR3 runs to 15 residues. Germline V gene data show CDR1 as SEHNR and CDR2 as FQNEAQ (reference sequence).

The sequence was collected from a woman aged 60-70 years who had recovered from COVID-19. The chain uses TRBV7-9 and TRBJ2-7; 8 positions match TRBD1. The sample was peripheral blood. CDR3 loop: CASSGKQGVAYEQYF. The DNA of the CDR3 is TGTGCCAGCTCGGGGAAACAGGGGGTAGCCTACGAGCAGTACTTC.